These 16 T cell receptor beta chains were all obtained from the same sample, sequenced in a study of beta chain features in type 1 diabetes. Their recognized antigens are unknown. Study findings and constraints: Within each of all four CD4+ subsets, Type 1 diabetes patients had TCRB CDR3s that were moderately but significantly shorter.

Every bit of the isolated RNA underwent reverse transcription, so sequencing read expressed TCRB transcripts. Repertoires were generated with immunoSEQ multiplex PCR, while TCRdb's copy carries only in-frame clones and drops some. This sample carries 150,000 to 200,000 clones, about 7.9% of them seen once, and the ten largest clones take under 0.55%. Sequencing was carried out using central memory CD4+ T cells from blood. The receptors derive from a man between 18 and 35 years old with type 1 diabetes.

In this sample, this clone turned up a few times. The V call is TRBV9, the J call TRBJ1-4; D uncertain. CDR3 length equals 14 residues. V was pared by 4 bases and J by 5 bases, with 12 bases between. Germline values: CDR1 SGDLS, CDR2 YYNGEE. The CDR3 loop reads CASSSASGNEKLFF. In DNA, the CDR3 is TGTGCCAGCAGCTCCGCCAGCGGGAATGAAAAACTGTTTTTT. Using reference TRBV9 and TRBJ1-4 for the parts outside the CDR3, the full variable domain is DSGVTQTPKHLITATGQRVTLRCSPRSGDLSVYWYQQSLDQGLQFLIQYYNGEERAKGNILERFSAQQFPDLHSELNLSSLELGDSALYFCASSSASGNEKLFFGSGTQLSVL.

This clone was counted between two and nine times. V is TRBV18 and J is TRBJ2-3; D gene ambiguous. V was shortened by 6 bases and J by 0 bases, with 13 bases between the two germline ends. CDR1 and CDR2 (germline): KGHSH, LQKENI. This CDR3 region has 15 residues. The DNA of the CDR3 is TGTGCCAGCTCGGATATAGCACCGAGCACAGATACGCAGTATTTT. This codes for CASSDIAPSTDTQYF.

The V gene is TRBV9, the J gene TRBJ2-3; D might be TRBD2 (6 bases). Trimming removed 4 bases from V and 3 bases from J, with 15 bases in between. This CDR3 region has 15 residues. The germline V gene has CDR1 SGDLS and CDR2 YYNGEE. The CDR3 protein is CASSLRWGDTDTQYF. CDR3 nucleotides: TGTGCCAGCAGCTTGCGATGGGGGGATACAGATACGCAGTATTTT.

The chain combines TRBV11-2 with TRBJ1-1, with D perhaps TRBD1 (5 bases). CDR3 length: 14 residues. Germline assignment: CDR1 SGHAT and CDR2 FQNNGV. Trimming stripped 3 bases from V and 6 bases from J, with 14 bases between. In DNA, the CDR3 is TGTGCCAGCAGCTTGGAACCCTGGGGGGCTGAAGCTTTCTTT. Amino acids: CASSLEPWGAEAFF.

The rearrangement links TRBV6-4 to TRBJ2-5, with D hard to call. The V end lost 3 bases, the J end lost 2 bases, and 13 bases lay between the germline ends. The germline V gene encodes CDR1 MRHNA and CDR2 SNTAGT. This CDR3 spans 15 amino acids. The CDR3 DNA reads TGTGCCAGCAGTGAGAGACTTGCTACACAAGAGACCCAGTACTTC. It specifies CASSERLATQETQYF.

There are many counts of this clone. This sequence joins TRBV5-6 and TRBJ1-1; tentatively, D is TRBD1 (6 bases). The germline gives CDR1 SGHDT, CDR2 YYEEEE. This CDR3 is 15 amino acids long. Trimming removed 0 bases at V and 3 bases at J, with 12 bases between. The CDR3 here is CASSLAGQLYTEAFF. CDR3 DNA sequence: TGTGCCAGCAGCTTGGCTGGACAGTTGTACACTGAAGCTTTCTTT. The variable domain in full, completed from reference TRBV5-6 and TRBJ1-1, reads DAGVTQSPTHLIKTRGQQVTLRCSPKSGHDTVSWYQQALGQGPQFIFQYYEEEERQRGNFPDRFSGHQFPNYSSELNVNALLLGDSALYLCASSLAGQLYTEAFFGQGTRLTVV.

This sequence joins TRBV7-9 and TRBJ2-5; possibly TRBD2 for D (6 bases). CDR1 and CDR2 (germline): SEHNR, FQNEAQ (reference sequence). The CDR3 totals 14 residues. Trimming shortened V by 2 bases and J by 6 bases, and 13 bases separated the two germline ends. The CDR3 reads CASSLSEGTQTQYF. In nucleotides, the CDR3 is TGTGCCAGCAGCTTAAGTGAGGGGACTCAGACCCAGTACTTC.

CDR3 nucleotides: TGCGCCAGCAGCCCACGCCCTGCAGGGAATACGAACACCGGGGAGCTGTTTTTT. Translation gives CASSPRPAGNTNTGELFF. The chain employs TRBV4-3 and TRBJ2-2, with D maybe TRBD1 (5 bases). V lost 4 bases to trimming and J lost 0 bases, with 18 bases between them. Germline-derived CDR1 and CDR2 are LGHNA and YSLEER. The CDR3 totals 18 residues.

The rearrangement uses TRBV2 and TRBJ1-4; D ambiguous. From germline, CDR1 is SNHLY and CDR2 FYNNEI. Trimming shortened V by 6 bases and J by 8 bases, and 16 bases separated the two germline ends. The CDR3 has 14 amino acids. CDR3: CASSLGLGGEKLFF. The CDR3, as DNA: TGTGCCAGCAGCCTAGGACTTGGAGGGGAAAAACTGTTTTTT.

This clone was counted a single time. This chain connects TRBV7-2 to TRBJ2-7, with 8 bases fitting TRBD1. The CDR3 runs 18 residues. Germline V gives CDR1 SGHTA, CDR2 FQGNSA. The junction had 13 bases not matched to a gene; V was cut back by 1 base and J by 2 bases. The CDR3 coding sequence is TGTGCCAGCAGCTTAGACGCCCTTCGGACAGGGATCCCCTACGAGCAGTACTTC. Protein sequence: CASSLDALRTGIPYEQYF.

There are a few counts of this clone. Germline and junction disagree at one end, which may indicate a read error. The same CDR3 also results from other DNA sequences found in this sample. The rearrangement uses TRBV20-1 and TRBJ2-7; 9 positions agree with TRBD1. Per the germline V gene, CDR1 is DFQATT and CDR2 is SNEGSKA (reference sequence). The CDR3 has 11 amino acids. For the CDR3, the DNA is TGTAGTCCGGGACAGGGCAACGAGCAGTACTTC. It encodes CSPGQGNEQYF.

The rearrangement links TRBV2 to TRBJ2-7, with TRBD2 matching over 7 bases. This CDR3 is 14 amino acids long. V lost 2 bases to trimming and J lost 3 bases; unmatched junction nucleotides: 4. Germline CDR1 and CDR2: SNHLY and FYNNEI. The CDR3 sequence is CASSEREVVYEQYF. Written as DNA, the CDR3 is TGTGCCAGCAGTGAACGGGAGGTCGTCTACGAGCAGTACTTC. The full variable domain, completed using reference TRBV2 and TRBJ2-7, is EPEVTQTPSHQVTQMGQEVILRCVPISNHLYFYWYRQILGQKVEFLVSFYNNEISEKSEIFDDQFSVERPDGSNFTLKIRSTKLEDSAMYFCASSEREVVYEQYFGPGTRLTVT.

The chain recombines TRBV10-3 with TRBJ1-1, with 8 nucleotides matching TRBD1. This CDR3 comprises 13 residues. The germline CDR1 and CDR2 sequences are ENHRY and SYGVKD. The CDR3 loop is CATKGQENTEAFF. CDR3 bases: TGTGCTACCAAGGGACAGGAAAACACTGAAGCTTTCTTT.

The table lists this clone with a few counts. V and J are TRBV7-9 and TRBJ2-4; D gene unclear. This CDR3 spans 16 amino acids. Germline V gene lookup returns CDR1 SEHNR and CDR2 FQNEAQ (reference sequence). Trimming removed 5 bases from V and 0 bases from J, with 14 bases in between. CDR3 sequence: CASSRPGELAKNIQYF. The CDR3 region has the DNA TGTGCCAGCAGCCGACCGGGTGAGCTAGCCAAAAACATTCAGTACTTC.

The chain recombines TRBV6-6 with TRBJ2-4; perhaps TRBD1 as D (6 bases). Germline V gene lookup returns CDR1 MNHNY and CDR2 SVGAGI (reference sequence). This CDR3 has 15 residues. V was clipped by 0 bases and J by 8 bases, with 14 bases between them. The CDR3 sequence is CASSYSGQPQDIQYF. As DNA, the CDR3 is TGTGCCAGCAGTTACTCCGGACAGCCCCAGGACATTCAGTACTTC.

The J gene is TRBJ1-1, the V gene TRBV19; 7 bases are a match to TRBD1. The CDR3 runs to 13 residues. Germline V gene sequence: CDR1 LNHDA, CDR2 SQIVND (reference sequence). The V and J ends lost 4 bases and 8 bases, in that order; junction bases with no gene match: 7. CDR3 loop: CASSTSTGKEAFF. The CDR3 coding sequence is TGTGCCAGTAGTACCTCGACAGGGAAGGAAGCTTTCTTT.